Reported below is one TCR beta chain. The record originates from a study of T cell changes during pregnancy in multiple sclerosis. Generated by immunoSEQ multiplex PCR, the TCRdb table keeps only in-frame clones and is missing some. The sample carries around 120,000 clones, approximately 93% recorded once. The CDR3 has 18 residues. The rearrangement links TRBV1 to TRBJ1-6. TRBV1 is flagged as a pseudogene. Sequenced here: peripheral blood, sampled after pregnancy. The sequence was collected from a female donor with multiple sclerosis, enrolled in a pregnancy study. CDR3 residues: CTSSQGCVRASPNSPLHF. DNA for the CDR3: TGCACCAGCAGCCAAGGGTGTGTGCGGGCCAGCCCTAATTCACCCCTCCACTTT.